The 14 T cell receptor beta chains below come from one sample, sequenced in a study of monozygotic twins with inflammatory bowel disease. From the 5' RACE reads, TCRdb lists one entry per CDR3 protein and no DNA. Across more than 300,000 distinct CDR3 sequences, the top ten clones capture about 2.5% of the sample. Sequences were obtained from blood. These receptor sequences come from a human donor with ulcerative colitis or Crohn's disease, or a healthy co-twin of an affected twin (not recorded which).

The V gene is TRBV5-1, the J gene TRBJ1-1; TCRdb gives TRBD1 as the D gene, but with no DNA this cannot be confirmed. This CDR3 contains 15 residues. Per the germline V gene, CDR1 is SGHRS and CDR2 is YFSETQ. CDR3 residues: CASSLQGAKLTEAFF.

CDR3 in amino acids: CASKGEGELRGEQYF. The V and J genes are TRBV9 and TRBJ2-7; TCRdb returns TRBD2, unconfirmable since there is no DNA. Germline loops: CDR1 SGDLS, CDR2 YYNGEE. The CDR3 totals 15 residues.

The chain uses TRBV5-1 and TRBJ1-2; TCRdb proposes TRBD1, but this gene call is untestable without DNA. This CDR3 has 17 residues. In germline, CDR1 is SGHRS, CDR2 YFSETQ. CDR3: CASSLRTGATMNYGYTF. The entire variable domain, with the rest obtained from reference TRBV5-1 and TRBJ1-2, is as follows: KAGVTQTPRYLIKTRGQQVTLSCSPISGHRSVSWYQQTPGQGLQFLFEYFSETQRNKGNFPGRFSGRQFSNSRSEMNVSTLELGDSALYLCASSLRTGATMNYGYTFGSGTRLTVV.

The genes are TRBV7-2 and TRBJ2-7; TCRdb picks TRBD2, but there is no DNA to check that call. This CDR3 has 17 amino acids. Germline CDR1 is SGHTA and CDR2 is FQGNSA. The chain's CDR3 is CASSLHRLAGAQIGQYF. Filled out from reference TRBV7-2 and TRBJ2-7, the complete variable domain reads GAGVSQSPSNKVTEKGKDVELRCDPISGHTALYWYRQSLGQGLEFLIYFQGNSAPDKSGLPSDRFSAERTGGSVSTLTIQRTQQEDSAVYLCASSLHRLAGAQIGQYFGPGTRLTVT.

This chain's CDR3 is CASSYSRGADTQYF. The V call is TRBV6-5, the J call TRBJ2-3; TCRdb names TRBD1, which stays unverified in the absence of DNA. The CDR3 loop spans 14 amino acids. Germline CDR1 reads MNHEY; CDR2 reads SVGAGI.

The gene calls are TRBV27 and TRBJ2-7. CDR3 length: 14 amino acids. In germline, CDR1 is MNHEY, CDR2 SMNVEV (reference sequence). CDR3 in amino acids: CASSSNQVSLEQYF.

The gene calls are TRBV27 and TRBJ2-5; as DNA is missing, the TRBD2 call by TCRdb cannot be tested. The length of the CDR3 is 15 residues. Per germline, CDR1 MNHEY and CDR2 SMNVEV (reference sequence). CDR3 amino acids: CASSLLGQTQETQYF.

CDR3 in amino acids: CASSVSQGSTDTQYF. The chain joins TRBV9 to TRBJ2-3; TCRdb outputs TRBD1, but without DNA this stays unchecked. Germline V gene sequence: CDR1 SGDLS, CDR2 YYNGEE. The CDR3 is 15 amino acids.

The rearrangement uses TRBV20-1 and TRBJ2-7; with no DNA, the TCRdb D assignment of TRBD1 cannot be verified. CDR3 size: 15 residues. Germline assignment: CDR1 DFQATT and CDR2 SNEGSKA (reference sequence). The CDR3 spells CSARAYEGQSYEQYF.

This rearrangement joins TRBV30 to TRBJ2-7; TCRdb designates TRBD1, a call that cannot be tested without DNA. Germline V gene sequence: CDR1 GTSNPN, CDR2 SVGIG (reference sequence). The CDR3 is made up of 14 amino acids. The CDR3: CAWSTGTGNYEQYF.

The rearrangement links TRBV27 to TRBJ2-2; the D call from TCRdb, TRBD1, cannot be confirmed without DNA. The CDR3 totals 15 residues. The germline gives CDR1 MNHEY, CDR2 SMNVEV (reference sequence). Here the CDR3 reads CASGLGPINTGELFF.

The chain recombines TRBV11-2 with TRBJ2-2; TCRdb gives TRBD1 as the D gene, but with no DNA this cannot be confirmed. The V gene's germline CDR1 is SGHAT and CDR2 FQNNGV. The CDR3 length is 13 residues. The CDR3 here is CASSRTGAGELFF.

This chain joins TRBV20-1 and TRBJ2-7; without DNA, the TCRdb call of TRBD1 cannot be checked. The germline CDR1 and CDR2 sequences are DFQATT and SNEGSKA (reference sequence). The CDR3 spans 16 residues. CDR3 in amino acids: CSARVDWDRDLYEQYF.

V is TRBV7-8 and J is TRBJ1-5; TCRdb names TRBD1, which stays unverified in the absence of DNA. The CDR3 spans 15 residues. The V gene's germline CDR1 is SGHVS and CDR2 FQNEAQ. The CDR3 here is CASSVNQGFDQPQHF. Together with reference TRBV7-8 and TRBJ1-5, the CDR3 gives the full variable domain: GAGVSQSPRYKVAKRGQDVALRCDPISGHVSLFWYQQALGQGPEFLTYFQNEAQLDKSGLPSDRFFAERPEGSVSTLKIQRTQQEDSAVYLCASSVNQGFDQPQHFGDGTRLSIL.